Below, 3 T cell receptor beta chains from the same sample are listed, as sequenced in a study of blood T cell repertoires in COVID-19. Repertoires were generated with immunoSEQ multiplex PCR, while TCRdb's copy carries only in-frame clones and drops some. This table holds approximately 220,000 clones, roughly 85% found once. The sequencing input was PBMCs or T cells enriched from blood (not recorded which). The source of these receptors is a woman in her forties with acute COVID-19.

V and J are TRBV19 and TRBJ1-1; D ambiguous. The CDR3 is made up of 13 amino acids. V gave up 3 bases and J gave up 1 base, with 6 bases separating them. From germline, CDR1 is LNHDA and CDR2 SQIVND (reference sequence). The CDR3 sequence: CASSMSRNTEAFF. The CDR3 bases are TGTGCCAGTAGTATGTCCAGGAACACTGAAGCTTTCTTT.

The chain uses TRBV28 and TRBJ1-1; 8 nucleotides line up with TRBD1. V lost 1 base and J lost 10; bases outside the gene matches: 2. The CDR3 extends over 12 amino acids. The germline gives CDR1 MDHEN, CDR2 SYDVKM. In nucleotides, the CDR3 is TGTGCCAGCAGTTTATCAGGGGGCGTAGCTTTCTTT. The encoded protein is CASSLSGGVAFF.

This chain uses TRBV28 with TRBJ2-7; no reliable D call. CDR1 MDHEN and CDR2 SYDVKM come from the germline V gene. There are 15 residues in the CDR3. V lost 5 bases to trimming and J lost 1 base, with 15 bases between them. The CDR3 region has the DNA TGTGCCAGCAGTACTGCGCTAGGATTATCCTACGAGCAGTACTTC. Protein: CASSTALGLSYEQYF.